This T cell receptor beta chain was observed in a study of blood T cell repertoires in COVID-19. Background on the study: Nucleic acid was either cDNA or gDNA, and it came from T cells, B-cell-depleted T cells, or PBMCs.

Authors' analysis steps: Nucleated cell counts were estimated from reference gene primer amplification. TCRdb's table, derived via immunoSEQ multiplex PCR, lists solely in-frame clones and lacks some. Clone size and the V and J calls come from that table; the DNA yielded D and trimming. The sample contains 20,000 to 25,000 clones, 80% to 90% of which appear only once. Germline CDR1 reads SGHTA; CDR2 reads FQGNSA. Trimming pared 7 bases from V and 6 bases from J, leaving 21 bases between. This CDR3 region has 15 residues. Sequencing was performed on peripheral blood. The V gene is TRBV7-2, the J gene TRBJ1-2; a weak D match, TRBD1 (6 bases). This clonotype was obtained from a man between 65 and 79 years old in a cohort sampled during active COVID-19. The CDR3 nucleotides read TGTGCCAGCACCCCTAAAGGGCTGACAGGCCATGGCTACACCTTC. Translation gives CASTPKGLTGHGYTF.